What follows are 30 T cell receptor beta chains derived from one specimen sequenced in a study of cytomegalovirus exposure and HLA in healthy donors (dated by TCRdb to about 2017). The library relied on the immunoSEQ multiplex PCR assay. The multiplex PCR relied on a mix of 60 forward primers for TCR Vbeta segments and 13 reverse primers for TCR Jbeta segments. Held by TCRdb, this immuneACCESS table contains in-frame sequences only and omits some clones. Under half of the omission traces to an unresolved V gene where checked; the cause of the rest is unknown. For this sample there are some 190,000 clones; 60% to 80% appear just once. The ten largest clones add up to around 2.2% of the sample. Sequences were obtained from PBMCs. Receptor source: a young woman in good health and CMV-seropositive.

The chain recombines TRBV29-1 with TRBJ2-1, with D maybe TRBD2 (5 bases). V was cut by 6 bases and J by 3 bases, with 9 bases left in between. Germline CDR1 and CDR2: SQVTM and ANQGSEA. The CDR3 runs 12 residues. The CDR3 loop is CSVRDYYNEQFF. The CDR3 DNA sequence: TGCAGCGTCCGCGACTACTACAATGAGCAGTTCTTC.

The V call is TRBV7-9, the J call TRBJ2-7, with D tentatively TRBD1 (6 bases). The CDR3 has 15 amino acids. Trimming stripped 5 bases from V and 7 bases from J, with 21 bases between. Germline-derived CDR1 and CDR2 are SEHNR and FQNEAQ (reference sequence). Written as DNA, the CDR3 is TGTGCCAGCAGCGGAGGACAGTTGGGGAAATGGGAGCAGTACTTC. Its translation: CASSGGQLGKWEQYF.

The chain carries TRBV15 and TRBJ1-4; 9 positions agree with TRBD1. V lost 5 bases, J lost 7 bases, and 8 bases stayed unmatched. There are 15 residues in the CDR3. Germline CDR1 LNHNV, CDR2 YYDKDF (reference sequence). CDR3 DNA sequence: TGTGCCACCAGCGGGAACAGGGGGCACGGTGAAAAACTGTTTTTT. Protein product: CATSGNRGHGEKLFF.

V and J are TRBV10-3 and TRBJ1-5; the match to TRBD1 covers 7 bases. Germline CDR1 reads ENHRY; CDR2 reads SYGVKD. V lost 5 bases and J lost 0; bases outside the gene matches: 7. This CDR3 is 16 amino acids long. The CDR3 protein is CAISFTGQYSNQPQHF. The DNA of the CDR3 is TGTGCCATCAGTTTTACGGGACAGTATAGCAATCAGCCCCAGCATTTT.

Concerning this clone itself: Other DNA sequences in this specimen translate into the identical CDR3. The gene calls are TRBV7-2 and TRBJ1-1, with D perhaps matching TRBD1 (6 bases). CDR1 is SGHTA and CDR2 is FQGNSA in the germline V gene. Trimming stripped 4 bases from V and 0 bases from J, with 9 bases between. The CDR3 covers 14 residues. In DNA, the CDR3 is TGTGCCAGCAGCTCAGACAGGTTGAACACTGAAGCTTTCTTT. This translates into CASSSDRLNTEAFF.

This sequence joins TRBV4-2 and TRBJ1-1, with TRBD1 matching over 7 bases. CDR3 length: 16 residues. Germline V gene lookup returns CDR1 LGHNA and CDR2 YNFKEQ. Germline trimming cut 0 bases from V and 3 bases from J; bases unmatched to any gene: 7. In DNA, the CDR3 is TGTGCCAGCAGCCAAGAGATGAGGACAGGCGACACTGAAGCTTTCTTT. This gives the protein CASSQEMRTGDTEAFF.

This chain links TRBV6-6 with TRBJ2-1; unclear D gene. The CDR3 spans 13 residues. Trimming cost V 2 bases and J 4 bases, with 6 bases left between them. Germline V gene sequence: CDR1 MNHNY, CDR2 SVGAGI (reference sequence). CDR3 in DNA: TGTGCCAGCAGTTACATGCGGTACAATGAGCAGTTCTTC. This gives the protein CASSYMRYNEQFF.

This rearrangement joins TRBV5-1 to TRBJ2-3, with 11 nucleotides matching TRBD2. The trim removed 4 bases at V and 3 bases at J, leaving 7 bases unmatched. The CDR3 spans 16 residues. The germline gives CDR1 SGHRS, CDR2 YFSETQ. The CDR3: CASSLPVAGGTDTQYF. CDR3 nucleotide sequence: TGCGCCAGCAGCCTCCCTGTAGCGGGGGGGACAGATACGCAGTATTTT.

The V gene is TRBV11-2, the J gene TRBJ2-3; 12 bases are shared with TRBD2. The J segment lost 3 bases and the V segment lost 5 bases, leaving 9 bases of the junction unmatched. The CDR3 is made up of 17 amino acids. CDR1 is SGHAT, CDR2 FQNNGV, per germline. Here the CDR3 reads CASSQGLLAGGTDTQYF. The CDR3, as DNA: TGTGCCAGCAGCCAGGGATTACTAGCGGGGGGAACAGATACGCAGTATTTT.

The chain combines TRBV5-1 with TRBJ2-3; 8 bases fit TRBD2. In germline, CDR1 is SGHRS, CDR2 YFSETQ. Trimming cost V 4 bases and J 6 bases; bases outside gene matches: 10. There are 15 residues in the CDR3. CDR3 bases: TGCGCCAGCAGCCCTCCCGGGACTAGAATGGATACGCAGTATTTT. Translation gives CASSPPGTRMDTQYF.

This chain uses TRBV28 with TRBJ2-5; 8 bases line up with TRBD1. The V and J ends lost 2 bases and 2 bases, in that order; junction bases with no gene match: 1. The length of the CDR3 is 14 residues. In germline, CDR1 is MDHEN, CDR2 SYDVKM. DNA for the CDR3: TGTGCCAGCAGTTTAACAGGGGGGCAAGAGACCCAGTACTTC. It encodes CASSLTGGQETQYF.

CDR3 sequence reads: CASSRFGYGYTF. The CDR3, as DNA: TGTGCCAGCTCGAGATTCGGCTATGGCTACACCTTC. The chain joins TRBV28 to TRBJ1-2; D call uncertain. V gave up 8 bases and J gave up 4 bases, with 11 bases separating them. This CDR3 has 12 residues. Germline-derived CDR1 and CDR2 are MDHEN and SYDVKM.

This clone was counted only a few times. The junction shows a germline mismatch at one end, possibly a read error. The chain carries TRBV20-1 and TRBJ1-2; 8 nucleotides match TRBD1. The CDR3 runs 11 residues. CDR1 is DFQATT, CDR2 SNEGSKA, per germline (reference sequence). CDR3 in DNA: TGCAGTGCTAGCCACGGACAGGGCTACAAATTC. Its translation: CSASHGQGYKF.

The chain uses TRBV5-1 and TRBJ2-6, with 8 positions matching TRBD2. V was pared by 4 bases and J by 1 base, with 7 bases of the junction left unmatched. The CDR3 loop spans 17 amino acids. CDR1 is SGHRS and CDR2 is YFSETQ in the germline V gene. The CDR3 region is CASSPGGANSGANVLTF. The DNA for the CDR3 is TGCGCCAGCAGCCCCGGGGGGGCAAATTCTGGGGCCAACGTCCTGACTTTC.

This clone appeared once. V usage is TRBV9 and J usage is TRBJ1-2, with D maybe TRBD1 (6 bases). Looked up from germline, CDR1 is SGDLS and CDR2 is YYNGEE. The ends were cut back, 0 bases at V and 4 bases at J, with 13 bases in the middle. The CDR3 has 15 residues. In DNA, the CDR3 is TGTGCCAGCAGCGTAGGAAAACAGGGCCCCTATGGCTACACCTTC. Translation: CASSVGKQGPYGYTF.

This clone appeared once. The conserved phenylalanine or tryptophan is not found at the CDR3 terminus, so this likely reflects a read error. It is unclear where the CDR3 begins or ends on the DNA, so no DNA is shown, and the CDR3 is as TCRdb lists it. The chain joins TRBV6-6 to TRBJ1-4; TRBD1, the table's D call, was not compared with the DNA. Ends included, the CDR3 has 11 residues. From germline, CDR1 is MNHNY and CDR2 SVGAGI (reference sequence). CDR3 protein: CASSVLLGQRP.

This rearrangement joins TRBV18 to TRBJ1-5, with 10 nucleotides matching TRBD1. V gave up 1 base and J gave up 11 bases; unmatched junction bases: 11. This CDR3 has 16 residues. In germline, CDR1 is KGHSH, CDR2 LQKENI. CDR3 sequence: CASSPRWGGTGETQHF. The CDR3 nucleotides read TGTGCCAGCTCACCACGTTGGGGCGGGACAGGGGAGACCCAGCATTTT.

Only a few counts were recorded for this clone. The chain is built from TRBV7-2 and TRBJ1-3; D gene unclear. V lost 3 bases to trimming and J lost 0 bases, with 9 bases between them. CDR1 and CDR2 (germline): SGHTA, FQGNSA. The CDR3 sequence is 15 residues long. CDR3 in amino acids: CASSFAGISGNTIYF. CDR3 nucleotides: TGTGCCAGCAGCTTCGCCGGTATCTCTGGAAACACCATATATTTT.

The chain carries TRBV5-1 and TRBJ1-2, with TRBD1 matching 7 bases. Trimming removed 4 bases from V and 1 base from J; junction bases left unmatched: 10. The length of the CDR3 is 16 residues. The V gene's germline CDR1 is SGHRS and CDR2 YFSETQ. The CDR3 DNA reads TGCGCCAGCAGCCCACTCGGGACAGTCGGTAACTATGGCTACACCTTC. This translates into CASSPLGTVGNYGYTF.

V usage is TRBV6-5 and J usage is TRBJ2-1; no firm D call. V was pared by 5 bases and J by 7 bases, with 12 bases between. This CDR3 has 13 residues. Germline CDR1 is MNHEY and CDR2 is SVGAGI. The CDR3 here is CASSLMRGNEQFF. DNA for the CDR3: TGTGCCAGCAGTCTCATGCGAGGTAATGAGCAGTTCTTC.

This chain uses TRBV7-2 with TRBJ2-3, with a tentative D call TRBD2 (5 bases). The CDR3 is 15 amino acids. Trimming stripped 3 bases from V and 2 bases from J, with 12 bases between. Germline V CDR1 and CDR2: SGHTA, FQGNSA. The CDR3 DNA sequence: TGTGCCAGCAGCTTCGGCTCGGGGTTCACAGATACGCAGTATTTT. Protein: CASSFGSGFTDTQYF.

The chain couples TRBV28 to TRBJ2-7; TRBD2 agrees at 11 bases. With V trimmed by 6 bases and J by 10 bases, 17 bases remained unmatched. The CDR3 loop spans 16 amino acids. CDR1 is MDHEN and CDR2 is SYDVKM in the germline V gene. CDR3 DNA sequence: TGTGCCAGCAGCCGTAGCGGGGGGGAGACAACTACGAGACAGTACTTC. It codes for CASSRSGGETTTRQYF. The full variable domain, completed using reference TRBV28 and TRBJ2-7, is DVKVTQSSRYLVKRTGEKVFLECVQDMDHENMFWYRQDPGLGLRLIYFSYDVKMKEKGDIPEGYSVSREKKERFSLILESASTNQTSMYLCASSRSGGETTTRQYFGPGTRLTVT.

The chain uses TRBV6-5 and TRBJ2-1; D might be TRBD2 (6 bases). Trimming stripped 6 bases from V and 8 bases from J, with 14 bases between. The CDR3 length is 13 residues. Looked up from germline, CDR1 is MNHEY and CDR2 is SVGAGI. The CDR3 nucleotides read TGTGCCAGCAGCCGTCGCCCGGGGGATGAGCAGTTCTTC. It codes for CASSRRPGDEQFF.

This clone was seen more than once but under ten times. This rearrangement joins TRBV28 to TRBJ1-4; tentative D call: TRBD1 (5 bases). V lost 7 bases to trimming and J lost 3 bases, with 15 bases between them. Germline V gene sequence: CDR1 MDHEN, CDR2 SYDVKM. This CDR3 is built from 15 residues. The CDR3 loop is CASNTRSGSNEKLFF. In DNA form, the CDR3 reads TGTGCCAGCAACACAAGGTCAGGGTCTAATGAAAAACTGTTTTTT. The whole variable domain, remainder taken from reference TRBV28 and TRBJ1-4, is DVKVTQSSRYLVKRTGEKVFLECVQDMDHENMFWYRQDPGLGLRLIYFSYDVKMKEKGDIPEGYSVSREKKERFSLILESASTNQTSMYLCASNTRSGSNEKLFFGSGTQLSVL.

This rearrangement joins TRBV18 to TRBJ1-2; D is unclear. The CDR3 runs 13 residues. The germline V gene has CDR1 KGHSH and CDR2 LQKENI. Trimming took 5 bases from V and 8 from J, leaving 15 bases between them. CDR3 bases: TGTGCCAGCTCATATGCGCCGCGGGGAGGCTACACCTTC. Its protein is CASSYAPRGGYTF. The variable domain in full, with the rest retrieved from reference TRBV18 and TRBJ1-2, is NAGVMQNPRHLVRRRGQEARLRCSPMKGHSHVYWYRQLPEEGLKFMVYLQKENIIDESGMPKERFSAEFPKEGPSILRIQQVVRGDSAAYFCASSYAPRGGYTFGSGTRLTVV.

The rearrangement links TRBV6-5 to TRBJ2-7; weak D call: TRBD1 (6 bases). Trimming shortened V by 6 bases and J by 0 bases, and 12 bases separated the two germline ends. Germline V lookup: CDR1 MNHEY, CDR2 SVGAGI. The CDR3 loop spans 14 amino acids. CDR3 region: CASSPGQISYEQYF. The CDR3 DNA follows: TGTGCCAGCAGCCCCGGACAGATCTCCTACGAGCAGTACTTC.

This chain connects TRBV28 to TRBJ1-5; D unclear. Trimming took 7 bases from V and 8 from J, leaving 12 bases between them. The germline V gene encodes CDR1 MDHEN and CDR2 SYDVKM. The CDR3 is 12 residues long. The CDR3 coding sequence is TGTGCCAGCACCTCAGGACTCGAGCCCCAGCATTTT. Encoded protein: CASTSGLEPQHF. Full variable domain (rest looked up from reference TRBV28 and TRBJ1-5): DVKVTQSSRYLVKRTGEKVFLECVQDMDHENMFWYRQDPGLGLRLIYFSYDVKMKEKGDIPEGYSVSREKKERFSLILESASTNQTSMYLCASTSGLEPQHFGDGTRLSIL.

V and J are TRBV10-3 and TRBJ2-2, with a tentative D call TRBD1 (6 bases). The CDR3 covers 15 residues. Germline lookup yields CDR1 ENHRY and CDR2 SYGVKD. With 6 bases removed from V and 0 bases from J, the gap between germline ends came to 11 bases. As DNA, the CDR3 is TGTGCCATCAGCTCAACAGGGTCGAACACCGGGGAGCTGTTTTTT. This sequence encodes CAISSTGSNTGELFF.

V is TRBV9 and J is TRBJ1-6; the D is unclear. Per the germline V gene, CDR1 is SGDLS and CDR2 is YYNGEE. Trimming removed 3 bases from V and 7 bases from J, with 11 bases in between. The CDR3 runs to 14 residues. The CDR3 bases are TGTGCCAGCAGCGATGGCCTCTGGAATTCACCCCTCCACTTT. Its translation is CASSDGLWNSPLHF.

The V and J genes are TRBV7-6 and TRBJ2-5; the match to TRBD2 covers 15 bases. After removal of 5 bases from V and 6 bases from J, the junction contained 10 bases not matched to a gene. Germline assignment: CDR1 SGHVS and CDR2 FNYEAQ. The CDR3 spans 17 residues. The CDR3 DNA is TGTGCCAGCAGCCCGGGACTAGCGGGAGGCCTCCTTCAGACCCAGTACTTC. Amino acid sequence: CASSPGLAGGLLQTQYF.